The rows below give T cell receptor beta chains drawn from one sample of a study of blood T cells in healthy people across ages. TCRdb passed the 5' RACE reads through MiXCR, listing each CDR3 protein once. The repertoire holds some 1.5 million distinct CDR3 sequences, under 55% seen once, with approximately 4% in the top ten. Specimen: blood. The receptors shown here come from a woman aged 18-29 years in good health. Each CDR3 is given without its conserved first and last residue.

J gene | V gene | CDR3 protein
NA | TRBV11-2 | ASSLVRGTIETQY
NA | TRBV12-3/TRBV12-4 | ASGYMMEYEQY
TRBJ2-3 | TRBV20-1 | SANLAGATDTQY
TRBJ2-3 | TRBV7-2 | ASSLFGQATDTQY
TRBJ2-7 | TRBV4-2 | ASSQSPGTSFGEQY
TRBJ2-3 | TRBV7-9 | ASSLALAGVFGTDTQY
TRBJ1-2 | TRBV10-3 | AISEYANKANYGYT
TRBJ1-2 | TRBV7-2 | ASSQSVGLTNYGYT
TRBJ2-3 | TRBV4-2 | ASSQDAGGTDTQY
TRBJ2-1 | TRBV3-1 | ASSQALAGGRNEQF
TRBJ2-5 | TRBV6-5 | ASSWGGNEQY
TRBJ2-4 | TRBV24-1 | ATSDLKKRRAPSKNIQY
TRBJ1-3 | TRBV20-1 | SAPRATGGGNTIY
TRBJ2-7 | TRBV4-2 | ASSRRPVGSSYEQY
TRBJ2-3 | TRBV9 | ASSDIRDRGRDTQY
TRBJ2-1 | TRBV7-9 | TSSLYRGRNEQF
TRBJ1-6 | TRBV7-2 | ASSLVNRGLH
TRBJ2-7 | TRBV12-3/TRBV12-4 | ASSPWSRSYEQY
TRBJ1-2 | TRBV29-1 | SLLGGRDEYGYT
TRBJ2-7 | TRBV7-6 | ASSLGLGSHEQY